The present TCR beta chain was sequenced within a study of human T cells and chemical hapten exposure. From germline, CDR1 is MNHEY and CDR2 SVGEGT. Losses at the gene ends were 6 bases for V and 5 bases for J; bases not matched to a gene: 7. The CDR3 loop spans 14 amino acids. Indicated time point: patch test 3, about 24 weeks after DPC sensitization. Documented treatment: therapeutic diphenylcyclopropenone sensitization with weekly scalp DPC. Per the original methods: The median was around 100,000 TCRs per sample, ranging about 20,000 to 690,600. TCRdb used MiXCR to reprocess the RACE reads, holding one entry per CDR3 protein. TCRdb, not the authors, supplied the V and J calls. This table holds roughly 150,000 distinct CDR3 sequences, 28% found once.

The sample consisted of whole blood, taken in connection with sensitization to the hapten diphenylcyclopropenone (DPC). This sequence joins TRBV6-2 or TRBV6-3 and TRBJ2-3; 8 nucleotides align to TRBD2. The sequence was collected from a woman aged 18-29 years with alopecia areata. Some clones in this sample may be carry-over from other donors' samples. CDR3 protein: CASSPGGAKDTQYF. For the CDR3, the DNA is TGTGCCAGCAGCCCCGGGGGGGCCAAAGATACGCAGTATTTT.